The 7 T cell receptor beta chains below were found in one sample sequenced in a study of technical replicates of blood from a few donors. TCRdb's copy holds only in-frame clones and misses some; the assay was immunoSEQ multiplex PCR. The sample contains nearly 80,000 clones, around 94% of which appear only once. Input material: T cells isolated from PBMCs. These receptors were collected from a human donor in good health.

The CDR3 region is CASSPGGSPYEQYF. Here the CDR3 DNA reads TGTGCCAGCAGCCCCGGCGGGAGCCCCTACGAGCAGTACTTC. The V and J genes are TRBV9 and TRBJ2-7, with 7 bases lining up with TRBD2. Germline CDR1 and CDR2: SGDLS and YYNGEE. V shed 4 bases and J 2 bases; nucleotides not matched to a gene: 6. This CDR3 comprises 14 residues.

V and J are TRBV13 and TRBJ2-7, with 9 bases lining up with TRBD2. Germline V gene lookup returns CDR1 PRHDT and CDR2 FYEKMQ (reference sequence). V gave up 2 bases and J gave up 3 bases; unmatched junction bases: 5. This CDR3 has 15 residues. The CDR3 spells CASSLQTSGLYEQYF. The CDR3 DNA is TGTGCCAGCAGCTTACAGACTAGCGGCCTCTACGAGCAGTACTTC. Looking up the rest from reference TRBV13 and TRBJ2-7 gives the full variable domain: AAGVIQSPRHLIKEKRETATLKCYPIPRHDTVYWYQQGPGQDPQFLISFYEKMQSDKGSIPDRFSAQQFSDYHSELNMSSLELGDSALYFCASSLQTSGLYEQYFGPGTRLTVT.

The CDR3, as DNA: TGTGCCAGCAGCGAAGACAGGGATTGGACTGAAGCTTTCTTT. Translated, it gives CASSEDRDWTEAFF. The genes are TRBV9 and TRBJ1-1, with 7 bases that match TRBD1. This CDR3 region has 14 residues. The trim removed 3 bases at V and 5 bases at J, leaving 7 bases unmatched. CDR1 and CDR2 (germline): SGDLS, YYNGEE. The full variable domain, completed using reference TRBV9 and TRBJ1-1, is DSGVTQTPKHLITATGQRVTLRCSPRSGDLSVYWYQQSLDQGLQFLIQYYNGEERAKGNILERFSAQQFPDLHSELNLSSLELGDSALYFCASSEDRDWTEAFFGQGTRLTVV.

The chain employs TRBV6-1 and TRBJ2-1, with 9 bases identical to TRBD1. V was pared by 6 bases and J by 7 bases, with 7 bases of the junction left unmatched. From germline, CDR1 is MNHNS and CDR2 SASEGT. This CDR3 spans 14 amino acids. The CDR3 region is CASRDLDRGNEQFF. DNA for the CDR3: TGTGCCAGCAGAGATCTTGACAGGGGGAATGAGCAGTTCTTC.

The chain uses TRBV19 and TRBJ2-7; D is possibly TRBD1 (5 bases). This CDR3 is 14 amino acids long. Germline V gene lookup returns CDR1 LNHDA and CDR2 SQIVND (reference sequence). Deletions cut 1 base from V and 2 bases from J, with 9 bases between. The CDR3 is CASSIAQGTYEQYF. CDR3 bases: TGTGCCAGTAGTATAGCCCAGGGAACCTACGAGCAGTACTTC.

The chain uses TRBV5-1 and TRBJ2-7; no clear D. V dropped 1 base and J dropped 4 bases, with 6 bases sitting between them. The CDR3 has 12 amino acids. The germline V gene encodes CDR1 SGHRS and CDR2 YFSETQ. The CDR3 DNA sequence: TGCGCCAGCAGCTTGTCCCAATACGAGCAGTACTTC. Translated: CASSLSQYEQYF.

This sequence joins TRBV11-2 and TRBJ2-1; D might be TRBD1 (5 bases). Trimming pared 0 bases from V and 4 bases from J, leaving 10 bases between. CDR3 size: 15 residues. CDR1 is SGHAT and CDR2 is FQNNGV in the germline V gene. Here the CDR3 DNA reads TGTGCCAGCAGCTTAGATCAGCAGGGTTACAATGAGCAGTTCTTC. It yields the protein CASSLDQQGYNEQFF.